The clone carrying this TCR beta chain was observed many times. The antigen remains unidentified. V gave up 1 base and J gave up 3 bases; unmatched junction bases: 4. Germline values: CDR1 DFQATT, CDR2 SNEGSKA (reference sequence). This CDR3 spans 14 amino acids. The data are from a study of identical twins. Study-wide points: Models underestimated out-of-frame TCR alpha sharing in monozygotic twins. In zero-insertion analyses, partial confounding could arise from invariant MAIT and iNKT cells. Rather than following the same donors, the conclusions depended on cross-sectional statistical analysis.

Template switching (which added a universal primer site) was used, and cDNA carried unique molecular identifiers. TCRdb reanalysed the 5' RACE reads using MiXCR and keeps one entry per CDR3 protein. The table records around 960,000 distinct CDR3 sequences, about 12% of them present only once. Another study also made use of these data, one on yellow fever vaccine responses in identical twins.

This TCR came from a woman under 30 in good health. This sequence joins TRBV20-1 and TRBJ2-7; 9 positions match TRBD2. Material: PBMCs. CDR3 sequence (DNA): TGCAGTGCTAGAGGGGGGACTAGCTTCTACGAGCAGTACTTC. This gives the protein CSARGGTSFYEQYF.